The subject of this entry is one T cell receptor beta chain. There is no known antigen for this receptor. No base-level quality is on record; no much larger clone is a single base apart. These data belong to a study of blood T cell repertoires in COVID-19 (dated by TCRdb to about 2020). About the full investigation: Samples from collaborators originated in the United States, Italy and Spain and spanned both the acute and convalescent phases of COVID-19. Where HLA class I and class II types were available, the types were taken from metadata supplied by the sample provider, not from assay-based typing. The prospective study material was composed of cDNA or gDNA derived from T cells, B-cell-depleted T cells, or PBMCs. Sample metadata almost always included a de-identified subject ID, COVID-19 status, age in years and sex. The repertoires were made available in a free public database intended to serve as a resource for research on the immune response to SARS-CoV-2. Deeply sampled blood TCRbeta repertoires from subjects exposed to, actively infected with, or recovered from COVID-19 were included in the dataset. Samples came from the ongoing ImmuneRACE study (first 160 participants) plus 1,254 subjects from 6 global collaborators.

The immunoSEQ Assay, a bias-controlled multiplex PCR, was used to amplify TCRbeta CDR3 regions from genomic DNA. In the original analysis: The number of nucleated cells in each sample was estimated from the amplification of reference gene primers within the assay. To quantify the absolute abundance of each unique TCRbeta CDR3 rearrangement, sequence reads were collapsed and filtered. For each sample, productive Simpson clonality was calculated as the square root of Simpson's diversity index over productive rearrangements. This is the immuneACCESS table as TCRdb keeps it, with only in-frame sequences that have V and J called. A part of the clones is gone; compared with another copy, unresolved V genes explain less than half, and the rest is unexplained. V and J calls plus clone size are reproduced from that table; the DNA served to infer D and trimming. This sample lists 130,000 or so clones; over 60% were detected once. Of the sample, roughly 15% falls within the top ten clones.

Each collaborating institution followed its own protocols to collect whole blood in K2EDTA tubes. For TCRbeta analysis, collaborators shipped samples in one of three forms: frozen whole blood, isolated PBMCs, or DNA extracted from either of those sample types. What the work shows at the level of the full study, not this receptor alone: The quantity of clinical and demographic metadata differed by source and by participant and was supplied without curation.

Taken from cysteine to phenylalanine, the CDR3 has 15 residues. Only CDR3 DNA remains: 45 bases, in frame from the first base. Trimmed from V: 4 bases; trimmed from J: 0 bases; junction bases lacking a gene match: 6. CDR1 and CDR2 were assigned from the germline V gene as SGDLS and YYNGEE. The rearrangement combines TRBV9 with TRBJ1-1, with 7 bases in between that match TRBD1. Sequencing input: peripheral blood. This clonotype was sampled from a man in his fifties or sixties with acute or convalescent COVID-19. In nucleotide form, the sequence is TGTGCCAGCAGCTCTAAGACAGGGTTGAACACTGAAGCTTTCTTT. Its translation reads: CASSSKTGLNTEAFF.